This T cell receptor (beta chain) was sequenced in a study of early T cells in non-severe SARS-CoV-2 infection. This clonotype was counted ten times or more. Germline V gene lookup returns CDR1 GTSNPN and CDR2 SVGIG (reference sequence). The CDR3 sequence is 12 residues long. V dropped 3 bases and J dropped 13; count of bases not matched to a gene: 11. MiXCR, run by TCRdb on the 5' RACE reads, gives a single entry per CDR3 protein. The table includes 65,000 to 90,000 distinct CDR3 sequences, around 12% detected once. This clonotype was sampled from an adult who was a healthcare worker with PCR-confirmed SARS-CoV-2 infection or an uninfected control (not recorded which). Sample: whole blood. The genes are TRBV30 and TRBJ1-2; 7 nucleotides match TRBD1. The CDR3 DNA reads as TGTGCCTGGAGCCCCGGGACAGTGGAGATCACCTTC. It translates to CAWSPGTVEITF.